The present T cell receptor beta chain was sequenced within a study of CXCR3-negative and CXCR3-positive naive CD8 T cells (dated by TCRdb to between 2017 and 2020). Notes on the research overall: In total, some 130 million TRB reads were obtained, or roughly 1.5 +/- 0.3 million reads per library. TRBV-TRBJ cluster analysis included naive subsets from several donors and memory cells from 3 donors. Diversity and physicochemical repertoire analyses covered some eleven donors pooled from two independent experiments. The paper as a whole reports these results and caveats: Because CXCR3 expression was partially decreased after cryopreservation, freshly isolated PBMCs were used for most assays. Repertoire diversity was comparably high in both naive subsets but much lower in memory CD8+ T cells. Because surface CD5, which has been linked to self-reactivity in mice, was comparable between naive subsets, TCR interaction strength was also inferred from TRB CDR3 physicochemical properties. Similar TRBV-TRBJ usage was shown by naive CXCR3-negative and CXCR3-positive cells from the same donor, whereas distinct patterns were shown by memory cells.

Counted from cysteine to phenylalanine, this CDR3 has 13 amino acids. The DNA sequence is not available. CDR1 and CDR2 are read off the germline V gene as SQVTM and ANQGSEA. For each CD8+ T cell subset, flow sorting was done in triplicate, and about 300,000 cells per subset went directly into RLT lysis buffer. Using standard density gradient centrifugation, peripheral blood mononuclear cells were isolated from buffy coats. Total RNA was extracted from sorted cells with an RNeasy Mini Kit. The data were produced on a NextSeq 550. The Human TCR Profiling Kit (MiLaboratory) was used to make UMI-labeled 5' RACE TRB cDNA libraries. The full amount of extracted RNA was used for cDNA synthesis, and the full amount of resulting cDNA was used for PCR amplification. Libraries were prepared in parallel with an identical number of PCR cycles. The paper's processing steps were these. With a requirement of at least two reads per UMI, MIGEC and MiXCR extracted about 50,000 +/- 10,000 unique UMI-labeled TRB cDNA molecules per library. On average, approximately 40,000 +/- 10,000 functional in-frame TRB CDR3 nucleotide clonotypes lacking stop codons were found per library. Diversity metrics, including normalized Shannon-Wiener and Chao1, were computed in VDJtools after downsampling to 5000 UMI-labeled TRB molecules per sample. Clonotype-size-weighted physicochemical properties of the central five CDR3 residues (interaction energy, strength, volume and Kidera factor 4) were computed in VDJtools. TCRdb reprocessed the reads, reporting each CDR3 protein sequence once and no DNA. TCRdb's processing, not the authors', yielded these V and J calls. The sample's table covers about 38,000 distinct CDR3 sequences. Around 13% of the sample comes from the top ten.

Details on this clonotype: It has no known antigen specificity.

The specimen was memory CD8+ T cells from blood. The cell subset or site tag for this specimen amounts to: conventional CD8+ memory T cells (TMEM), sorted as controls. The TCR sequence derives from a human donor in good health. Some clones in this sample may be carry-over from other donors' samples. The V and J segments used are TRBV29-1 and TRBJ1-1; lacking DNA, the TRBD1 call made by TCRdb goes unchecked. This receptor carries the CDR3 CSVEDVRDRGPFF.